A selection of T cell receptor beta chains follows, all from one sample in a study of cytomegalovirus exposure and HLA in healthy donors. Profiling relied on immunoSEQ multiplex PCR, and the TCRdb table lists in-frame clones only, not all of them. This sample has some 190,000 clones, with roughly 87% found just once. Sample: PBMCs. The origin of the receptors is a boy younger than 10 in good health and CMV-seronegative. The CDR3 runs from the conserved cysteine through the conserved F or W.

>TRBJ2-2|TRBV6-4
CASSERTGDYTGELFF
>TRBJ1-4|TRBV4-1
CASSHATGTGNEKLFF
>TRBJ2-2|TRBV2
CASSERRGHTGELFF
>TRBJ1-4|TRBV5-1
CASSYTGTQEKLFF
>TRBJ1-6|TRBV6-1
CASSARFYNSPLHF
>TRBJ1-5|TRBV5-1
CASSPGLSNQPQHF
>TRBJ2-7|TRBV19
CASRGDISYEQYF
>TRBJ2-5|TRBV27
CASSRASGGLEETQYF
>TRBJ1-5|TRBV30
CAWSVSRGTVSNQPQHF
>TRBJ1-2|TRBV28
CASSLYAGGHGYTF
>TRBJ1-2|TRBV28
CASRASGTGGPLYGYTF
>TRBJ2-7|TRBV28
CASSLLQGTYEQYF
>TRBJ2-7|TRBV11-2
CASSLVMASIHEQYF
>TRBJ2-2|TRBV19
CASSTKRTGITGELFF
>TRBJ2-1|TRBV19
CASQPGGRGEQFF
>TRBJ2-3|TRBV7-3
CASSSRGLAGEDTQYF
>TRBJ2-7|TRBV30
CAWQLAGGLDEQYF
>TRBJ1-1|TRBV5-1
CASSLTGMNTEAFF
>TRBJ2-1|TRBV5-4
CASSSEGLAVNEQFF
>TRBJ2-2|TRBV6-5
CASSWTSGGSTGELFF
>TRBJ1-5|TRBV10-2
CASSEMGGAGGQPQHF
>TRBJ2-2|TRBV6-5
CASRAAGWTGELFF
>TRBJ2-7|TRBV13
CASSLGRYEQYF
>TRBJ2-2|TRBV28
CASSPLLGGNTGELFF
>TRBJ2-4|TRBV27
CASSSITSGGAKNIQYF
>TRBJ2-7|TRBV5-1
CASSPGLAGTYEQYF
>TRBJ1-4|TRBV6-1
CAISPGGRREKLFF
>TRBJ2-3|TRBV5-1
CASSLGLAGGPRLSTDTQYF
>TRBJ2-3|TRBV5-1
CASSFAGDTQYF
>TRBJ2-1|TRBV5-4
CASSFIRDRGKYNEQFF
>TRBJ2-3|TRBV7-8
CASSPRRGQIQGTDTQYF
>TRBJ1-5|TRBV19
CASRGRAGVNQPQHF
>TRBJ1-5|TRBV28
CASKLQGVANQPQHF
>TRBJ2-1|TRBV9
CASSVQRFSYNEQFF
>TRBJ1-5|TRBV23-1
CASPLAGTGRGNQPQHF
>TRBJ2-7|TRBV2
CASSEGDKPYYEQYF
>TRBJ2-5|TRBV5-1
CASSLARGKLATPEETQYF
>TRBJ1-2|TRBV30
CAWSGRDRGYYGYTF
>TRBJ2-2|TRBV10-3
CAIQTNTGELFF
>TRBJ2-5|TRBV5-1
CASMGLGGYETQYF
>TRBJ2-7|TRBV7-8
CASRPRTSGRSYEQYF
>TRBJ1-2|TRBV10-3
CAISELEGVGGYTF
>TRBJ1-1|TRBV6-5
CASSRGTGTKGAFF
>TRBJ1-3|TRBV7-9
CASSLGASSGNTIYF
>TRBJ1-4|TRBV27
CASSEAGGFGEKLFF
>TRBJ2-1|TRBV7-7
CASSLGAGDNEQFF
>TRBJ2-7|TRBV5-1
CASRMEAAYEQYF
>TRBJ2-7|TRBV6-1
CASAGGAAGPYEQYF
>TRBJ2-7|TRBV28
CASSLSPSPYEQYF
>TRBJ2-2|TRBV6-1
CASSAIQGPTGELFF
>TRBJ2-3|TRBV11-3
CASSHRTGWENTDTQYF
>TRBJ2-7|TRBV4-1
CASSHTGQGEYEQYF
>TRBJ1-4|TRBV28
CASRPGHSNEKLFF
>TRBJ2-7|TRBV27
CASSFGLEYEQYF
>TRBJ2-2|TRBV6-6
CASSSQGTGELFF
>TRBJ2-1|TRBV5-1
CASSPQGNEQFF
>TRBJ2-2|TRBV5-1
CASSRVIESGELFF
>TRBJ1-1|TRBV30
CAWADIMNTEAFF
>TRBJ1-1|TRBV30
CAWDRARKNTEAFF